The source of this T cell receptor beta chain is a study of T cell repertoires in aging, cancer and after chemotherapy. Between the trimmed V and J ends, which lost 4 bases and 4 bases, there was a span of 7 bases. This CDR3 comprises 12 residues. The germline V gene has CDR1 SGHTA and CDR2 FQGTGA. Peripheral blood genomic DNA, not sorted cells or RNA, was the template. TRB rearrangements spanning V, D and J were amplified using mixed TRB-A/B primers. Using its own MiXCR run on the multiplex PCR reads, TCRdb lists one record per CDR3 protein. The sample has thousands of distinct CDR3 sequences; around 50% are singletons.

The material sequenced was blood. The receptor's source is a human donor with a blood cancer. The V call is TRBV7-3, the J call TRBJ1-2; D unclear. This chain's CDR3 is CASSSDTYGYTF. The CDR3 DNA reads TGTGCCAGCAGCTCAGACACCTATGGCTACACCTTC.